The 21 T cell receptor beta chains reported below all come from one sample, sequenced in a study of T cell responses to AZD1222 COVID-19 vaccine. Some clones are missing from TCRdb's copy, which holds only in-frame ones; the method was immunoSEQ multiplex PCR. The sample has 50,000 to 55,000 clones, roughly 84% seen once. The sample in question was peripheral blood, obtained on day 0 of AZD1222 vaccination. The receptor set was obtained from an adult in good health.

The chain employs TRBV7-9 and TRBJ1-1; no clear D gene. The CDR3 covers 15 residues. Germline V gives CDR1 SEHNR, CDR2 FQNEAQ (reference sequence). Trimming took off 2 bases at V and 4 bases at J, with 14 bases between the two ends. DNA of the CDR3: TGTGCCAGCAGCTTAAATATCGGCAGCCTCACTGAAGCTTTCTTT. It encodes CASSLNIGSLTEAFF.

This sequence joins TRBV7-3 and TRBJ1-6; D ambiguous. The V and J ends lost 2 bases and 9 bases respectively, with 8 bases between them. This CDR3 is built from 13 residues. CDR1 and CDR2 from the germline V gene are SGHTA and FQGTGA. The CDR3 region is CASSLELSSPLHF. The CDR3, as DNA: TGTGCCAGCAGCTTAGAACTTAGTTCACCCCTCCACTTT.

V usage is TRBV30 and J usage is TRBJ1-2, with D possibly matching TRBD1 (5 bases). CDR1 is GTSNPN and CDR2 is SVGIG in the germline V gene (reference sequence). CDR3 length: 11 amino acids. Trimming shortened V by 3 bases and J by 7 bases, and 9 bases separated the two germline ends. The CDR3 loop reads CAWRGLLGYTF. The CDR3 DNA is TGTGCCTGGAGGGGGCTACTTGGCTACACCTTC.

CDR3 DNA sequence: TGTGCCAGCAGTACTCAGCAGCCCCAGCATTTT. Translating it yields CASSTQQPQHF. V gene TRBV28 combines with J gene TRBJ1-5; D unclear. This CDR3 comprises 11 residues. Germline assignment: CDR1 MDHEN and CDR2 SYDVKM. Trimming pared 5 bases from V and 7 bases from J, leaving 6 bases between.

The chain employs TRBV28 and TRBJ2-7, with 10 bases matching TRBD2. Germline V gene lookup returns CDR1 MDHEN and CDR2 SYDVKM. The CDR3 is 14 amino acids. J gave up 3 bases and V 7 bases, and 6 bases lay outside the gene matches. The CDR3 is CASKLLAGGYEQYF. The CDR3 coding sequence is TGTGCCAGCAAACTCTTAGCGGGAGGCTACGAGCAGTACTTC.

The chain recombines TRBV3-1 (or the pseudogene TRBV3-2) with TRBJ2-1; D call uncertain. The CDR3 is 13 residues long. Trimming removed 1 base from V and 13 bases from J, with 14 bases in between. CDR1 is LGHDT, CDR2 YNNKEL, per germline (reference sequence). The CDR3 spells CASSQVLLSSQFF. Written as DNA, the CDR3 is TGTGCCAGCAGCCAAGTCCTTCTCAGCTCCCAGTTCTTC.

In nucleotides, the CDR3 is TGCGCCAGCAGCCAAGATCGTTCCTTACCGAGCTCCTACAATGAGCAGTTCTTC. Protein product: CASSQDRSLPSSYNEQFF. The rearrangement links TRBV4-1 to TRBJ2-1; D is undetermined. The germline V and J ends were trimmed by 0 bases and 0 bases, with 15 bases remaining between them. CDR1 MGHRA and CDR2 YSYEKL come from the germline V gene. The CDR3 consists of 18 residues.

This chain links TRBV27 with TRBJ1-1; tentatively, D is TRBD1 (5 bases). CDR3 length: 13 amino acids. The V gene's germline CDR1 is MNHEY and CDR2 SMNVEV (reference sequence). The V gene lost 2 bases and the J gene lost 4 bases, with 8 bases spanning the gap. This chain's CDR3 is CASSLNQGTEAFF. The DNA for the CDR3 is TGTGCCAGCAGTTTAAATCAGGGCACTGAAGCTTTCTTT.

This clone was counted between two and nine times. The J gene is TRBJ1-6, the V gene TRBV12-3 or TRBV12-4; TRBD1 agrees at 10 bases. The CDR3 runs 12 residues. With V trimmed by 8 bases and J by 9 bases, 1 base remained unmatched. CDR3 bases: TGTGCCAGCGGGACAGGGGTTTCACCCCTCCACTTT. This encodes CASGTGVSPLHF.

This clone turned up a few times. V and J are TRBV4-1 and TRBJ1-1, with 7 bases matching TRBD1. The length of the CDR3 is 17 residues. CDR1 is MGHRA, CDR2 YSYEKL, per germline. The V segment lost 6 bases and the J segment 5 bases; nucleotides outside the gene matches: 18. CDR3 protein: CASSPVGGGKRVTEAFF. The CDR3 DNA reads as TGCGCCAGCAGTCCGGTCGGAGGGGGCAAGAGGGTAACTGAAGCTTTCTTT.

This sequence joins TRBV7-9 and TRBJ1-3; tentative D call: TRBD1 (5 bases). The CDR3 loop spans 17 amino acids. Deletions cut 1 base from V and 1 base from J, with 14 bases between. Germline V CDR1 and CDR2: SEHNR, FQNEAQ (reference sequence). CDR3 nucleotides: TGTGCCAGCAGCTTAGATGGGGCGGCAGGATCTGGAAACACCATATATTTT. It encodes CASSLDGAAGSGNTIYF.

The V call is TRBV7-2, the J call TRBJ2-3; D remains ambiguous. The CDR3 sequence is 13 residues long. Germline values: CDR1 SGHTA, CDR2 FQGNSA. V lost 4 bases to trimming and J lost 3 bases, with 8 bases between them. The CDR3 is CASSSRPTDTQYF. Written as DNA, the CDR3 is TGTGCCAGCAGCTCCAGACCAACAGATACGCAGTATTTT.

This chain joins TRBV7-2 and TRBJ1-2; unclear D gene. V lost 3 bases and J lost 7, with 9 bases in between. This CDR3 comprises 12 residues. CDR1 and CDR2 (germline): SGHTA, FQGNSA. The CDR3 is CASSFSGGGYTF. As DNA, the CDR3 is TGTGCCAGCAGCTTTTCAGGAGGTGGCTACACCTTC. The whole variable domain, filled in from reference TRBV7-2 and TRBJ1-2, reads GAGVSQSPSNKVTEKGKDVELRCDPISGHTALYWYRQSLGQGLEFLIYFQGNSAPDKSGLPSDRFSAERTGGSVSTLTIQRTQQEDSAVYLCASSFSGGGYTFGSGTRLTVV.

V gene TRBV25-1 combines with J gene TRBJ2-2; D is unresolved. The CDR3 spans 14 residues. The V end was cut by 7 bases, the J end by 7 bases, with 16 bases between. Germline V gene sequence: CDR1 MGHDK, CDR2 SYGVNS. CDR3 sequence reads: CASTLNILDGELFF. For the CDR3, the DNA is TGTGCCAGCACCCTGAATATTTTAGACGGGGAGCTGTTTTTT. The full variable domain, in which reference TRBV25-1 and TRBJ2-2 provide the parts outside the CDR3, is EADIYQTPRYLVIGTGKKITLECSQTMGHDKMYWYQQDPGMELHLIHYSYGVNSTEKGDLSSESTVSRIRTEHFPLTLESARPSHTSQYLCASTLNILDGELFFGEGSRLTVL.

This rearrangement joins TRBV5-4 to TRBJ2-7; D uncertain. Trimming stripped 3 bases from V and 3 bases from J, with 7 bases between. The CDR3 is 12 amino acids. In germline, CDR1 is SGHNT, CDR2 YYREEE (reference sequence). CDR3 sequence: CASSSDNYEQYF. The CDR3 coding sequence is TGTGCCAGCAGCTCCGACAACTACGAGCAGTACTTC.

This clone occurred once. The CDR3 sequence is CASSLDRGGNEQFF. The CDR3 nucleotides are TGTGCCAGCAGCTTAGATCGAGGAGGTAATGAGCAGTTCTTC. This chain joins TRBV11-3 and TRBJ2-1; possible D gene TRBD2, 5 bases. The CDR3 is 14 residues long. CDR1 and CDR2 (germline): SGHNT, YENEEA. The V and J ends lost 0 bases and 7 bases respectively, with 10 bases between them.

The chain couples TRBV4-1 to TRBJ2-1; either TRBD1 or TRBD2 may fit D (6 bases each). Trimming stripped 0 bases from V and 3 bases from J, with 18 bases between. The CDR3 is 18 amino acids. Germline lookup yields CDR1 MGHRA and CDR2 YSYEKL. CDR3: CASSQDPLGGSDYNEQFF. In DNA, the CDR3 is TGCGCCAGCAGCCAAGACCCCTTAGGGGGGAGTGACTACAATGAGCAGTTCTTC.

This rearrangement joins TRBV28 to TRBJ2-7; D is possibly TRBD2 (6 bases). The CDR3 extends over 16 amino acids. The V gene's germline CDR1 is MDHEN and CDR2 SYDVKM. V lost 5 bases, J lost 3 bases, and 20 bases lay in between. CDR3 DNA sequence: TGTGCCAGCAGTCCACCCTGGAGGGACCATCTCTACGAGCAGTACTTC. Amino acids: CASSPPWRDHLYEQYF.

The rearrangement links TRBV4-1 to TRBJ1-5; TRBD1 is a possible D gene (5 bases). CDR1 and CDR2 (germline): MGHRA, YSYEKL. CDR3 length: 14 amino acids. V lost 4 bases to trimming and J lost 2 bases, with 9 bases between them. The CDR3 region is CASSPPGRNQPQHF. The CDR3 DNA is TGCGCCAGCAGCCCCCCGGGGCGCAATCAGCCCCAGCATTTT.

The gene calls are TRBV11-2 and TRBJ2-5; 11 bases match TRBD2. The junction had 10 bases not matched to a gene; V was cut back by 8 bases and J by 5 bases. Germline V gene lookup returns CDR1 SGHAT and CDR2 FQNNGV. This CDR3 is 15 amino acids long. The CDR3 nucleotides are TGTGCCAGCGGCCCACTAGCGGGAGAGGGTGAGACCCAGTACTTC. Protein sequence: CASGPLAGEGETQYF.

With regard to this clone: Sequence at one end of the junction differs from germline and may be a read error. The chain uses TRBV5-4 and TRBJ2-7; 10 nucleotides align to TRBD2. Germline CDR1 SGHNT, CDR2 YYREEE (reference sequence). The CDR3 loop spans 16 amino acids. The CDR3 is CASSFPPTSGSSEQYF. CDR3 nucleotide sequence: TGTGCCAGCAGCTTCCCCCCGACTAGCGGGTCCTCCGAGCAGTACTTC.